Presented here are 22 T cell receptor beta chains from one specimen sequenced in a study of T-cell memory formation after mild COVID-19. TCRdb reprocessed the 5' RACE reads with MiXCR, giving one entry per CDR3 protein. The sample has 90,000 to 120,000 distinct CDR3 sequences; about an eighth are singletons. The sequenced sample consisted of PBMCs or a T cell subset sorted from them (not recorded which). The receptors here all came from a man aged 18 to 30 who had mild COVID-19 (a few samples of this study predate the infection). Cell type and time point are not known.

In its sample, this clonotype was seen a few times. The chain recombines TRBV7-2 with TRBJ2-1, with a possible D match to TRBD2 (6 bases). In germline, CDR1 is SGHTA, CDR2 FQGNSA. The CDR3 sequence is 15 residues long. V shed 7 bases and J shed 3 bases, with 16 bases lying between them. CDR3 residues: CASTQPVGGYNEQFF. CDR3 nucleotides: TGTGCCAGCACCCAACCCGTGGGGGGCTACAATGAGCAGTTCTTC.

The J gene is TRBJ2-5, the V gene TRBV6-2 or TRBV6-3, with 8 bases lining up with TRBD2. The V segment lost 5 bases and the J segment 4 bases; nucleotides outside the gene matches: 3. The CDR3 consists of 13 residues. Per germline, CDR1 MNHEY and CDR2 SVGEGT. CDR3 loop: CASSMGLVETQYF. CDR3 sequence (DNA): TGTGCCAGCAGTATGGGACTAGTAGAGACCCAGTACTTC.

This clonotype was counted at least ten times. The genes are TRBV4-2 and TRBJ1-4, with a tentative D call TRBD1 (6 bases). Looked up from germline, CDR1 is LGHNA and CDR2 is YNFKEQ. This CDR3 is built from 16 residues. V gave up 0 bases and J gave up 5 bases, with 13 bases separating them. The CDR3 DNA reads TGTGCCAGCAGCCAAGATCGGGGTGGGGGCAATGAAAAACTGTTTTTT. The encoded protein is CASSQDRGGGNEKLFF.

The chain is built from TRBV4-3 and TRBJ2-1; unclear D gene. The germline gives CDR1 LGHNA, CDR2 YSLEER. V was pared by 0 bases and J by 0 bases, with 6 bases between. This CDR3 has 15 amino acids. CDR3 nucleotides: TGCGCCAGCAGCCAAGATACCAGCTCCTACAATGAGCAGTTCTTC. Its protein product is CASSQDTSSYNEQFF.

This chain connects TRBV4-2 to TRBJ2-1, with 10 positions matching TRBD2. The length of the CDR3 is 18 residues. Germline loops: CDR1 LGHNA, CDR2 YNFKEQ. Trimming cost V 8 bases and J 9 bases; bases outside gene matches: 22. The DNA of the CDR3 is TGTGCCAGCGGCACCGGGGATGTAGCGGGGGGCTTGGGTACTGAGCAGTTCTTC. Its translation is CASGTGDVAGGLGTEQFF.

This chain uses TRBV6-2 or TRBV6-3 with TRBJ2-3; 7 positions match TRBD2. V lost 4 bases and J lost 1; bases outside the gene matches: 2. Germline CDR1 reads MNHEY; CDR2 reads SVGEGT. The CDR3 is 14 residues long. For the CDR3, the DNA is TGTGCCAGCAGTTTCGGACTAGGCACAGATACGCAGTATTTT. Translated, it gives CASSFGLGTDTQYF.

This sequence joins TRBV7-2 and TRBJ1-1; D remains ambiguous. Trimming removed 1 base from V and 5 bases from J, with 20 bases in between. This CDR3 comprises 17 residues. CDR1 is SGHTA and CDR2 is FQGNSA in the germline V gene. The CDR3 sequence is CASSLGIRAALGTEAFF. As DNA, the CDR3 is TGTGCCAGCAGCTTAGGAATCCGGGCAGCTTTGGGAACTGAAGCTTTCTTT.

This chain uses TRBV24-1 with TRBJ2-6; D ambiguous. V dropped 0 bases and J dropped 4 bases, with 9 bases sitting between them. Germline-derived CDR1 and CDR2 are KGHDR and SFDVKD. This CDR3 is built from 16 residues. The CDR3 sequence: CATSDLRISGANVLTF. In DNA, the CDR3 is TGTGCCACCAGTGATTTGAGGATCTCCGGGGCCAACGTCCTGACTTTC.

This clonotype was recorded a few times. This chain uses TRBV7-3 with TRBJ2-3; the D gene is possibly TRBD2 (6 bases). The germline V gene encodes CDR1 SGHTA and CDR2 FQGTGA. The CDR3 runs 14 residues. Trimming left V 5 bases short and J 5 bases short, with 14 bases between. The CDR3 region has the DNA TGTGCCAGCAGCGTAAACAGGAGGGGAGATACGCAGTATTTT. Residues: CASSVNRRGDTQYF. Full variable domain (outside the CDR3, taken from reference TRBV7-3 and TRBJ2-3): GAGVSQTPSNKVTEKGKYVELRCDPISGHTALYWYRQSLGQGPEFLIYFQGTGAADDSGLPNDRFFAVRPEGSVSTLKIQRTERGDSAVYLCASSVNRRGDTQYFGPGTRLTVL.

This chain uses TRBV9 with TRBJ1-1; no reliable D call. V lost 4 bases and J 2 bases, leaving 12 bases between the germline ends. The CDR3 totals 14 residues. Looked up from germline, CDR1 is SGDLS and CDR2 is YYNGEE. The CDR3: CASSSDDGNTEAFF. The CDR3 DNA reads TGTGCCAGCAGCTCCGATGACGGAAACACTGAAGCTTTCTTT.

This clonotype was found a few times. The J gene is TRBJ1-2, the V gene TRBV28; tentatively, D is TRBD1 (5 bases). V was cut by 2 bases and J by 0 bases, with 16 bases left in between. CDR1 and CDR2 from the germline V gene are MDHEN and SYDVKM. The CDR3 is 17 amino acids. In DNA, the CDR3 is TGTGCCAGCAGTTTAAAAACTTTCGACAGTTCTAACTATGGCTACACCTTC. Translation gives CASSLKTFDSSNYGYTF.

This clonotype has just a few counts. The V gene is TRBV13, the J gene TRBJ2-7; the D call may be TRBD1 or TRBD2 (5 bases each). The CDR3 loop spans 13 amino acids. Trimming cost V 4 bases and J 5 bases, with 12 bases left between them. CDR1 is PRHDT, CDR2 FYEKMQ, per germline (reference sequence). This CDR3 is CASSSLGDHEQYV. The CDR3 region has the DNA TGTGCCAGCAGCTCCTTGGGGGACCACGAGCAGTACGTC.

V usage is TRBV4-1 and J usage is TRBJ1-3; D remains unclear. Looked up from germline, CDR1 is MGHRA and CDR2 is YSYEKL. V was trimmed by 1 base and J by 4 bases, leaving 11 bases between them. This CDR3 region has 15 residues. The CDR3 is CASSQVEGSGNTIYF. In DNA, the CDR3 is TGCGCCAGCAGCCAAGTTGAGGGATCGGGAAACACCATATATTTT.

This clonotype turned up a few times. The chain links TRBV7-2 to TRBJ2-5; TRBD2 matches 7 bases. Germline V gene lookup returns CDR1 SGHTA and CDR2 FQGNSA. With 4 bases clipped from V and 5 bases from J, the junction kept 4 bases outside the gene matches. The CDR3 covers 13 residues. Here the CDR3 DNA reads TGTGCCAGCAGCTCCCTAGCGGTGGAGACCCAGTACTTC. As protein: CASSSLAVETQYF.

A few counts support this clonotype. The chain joins TRBV7-3 to TRBJ2-7, with 8 bases that match TRBD1. The CDR3 runs to 13 residues. The germline gives CDR1 SGHTA, CDR2 FQGTGA. V lost 5 bases and J lost 6; bases outside the gene matches: 6. Here the CDR3 reads CASSPTGGPEQYF. As DNA, the CDR3 is TGTGCCAGCAGCCCAACAGGGGGACCCGAGCAGTACTTC.

This clonotype has just a few counts. The rearrangement uses TRBV29-1 and TRBJ2-2, with D unclear. Germline V gene data show CDR1 as SQVTM and CDR2 as ANQGSEA. The CDR3 spans 13 residues. Trimming removed 2 bases at V and 3 bases at J, with 7 bases between. For the CDR3, the DNA is TGCAGCGTTGAATGGGGTGACACCGGGGAGCTGTTTTTT. This codes for CSVEWGDTGELFF.

This clonotype has more than one count but fewer than ten. The chain employs TRBV7-2 and TRBJ2-1; the D gene is possibly TRBD2 (6 bases). Per germline, CDR1 SGHTA and CDR2 FQGNSA. V was shortened by 5 bases and J by 0 bases, with 14 bases between the two germline ends. The CDR3 runs to 16 residues. CDR3 nucleotides: TGTGCCAGCAGCCCGCCGGGACTCAGCTCCTACAATGAGCAGTTCTTC. It yields the protein CASSPPGLSSYNEQFF.

This clonotype was picked up a small number of times. The gene calls are TRBV10-3 and TRBJ2-1; no clear D gene. This CDR3 comprises 11 residues. Trimming removed 10 bases at V and 7 bases at J, with 11 bases between. The germline V gene encodes CDR1 ENHRY and CDR2 SYGVKD. The CDR3 DNA is TGTGCCACGGACCACGAGAATGAGCAGTTCTTC. Translating it yields CATDHENEQFF.

This clonotype was observed at least ten times. The chain links TRBV20-1 to TRBJ1-1; no clear D gene. The germline CDR1 and CDR2 sequences are DFQATT and SNEGSKA (reference sequence). This CDR3 spans 11 amino acids. V lost 3 bases and J 8 bases, leaving 10 bases between the germline ends. The DNA for the CDR3 is TGCAGTGCTAGCGGGCAGCTAGAAGCTTTCTTT. It codes for CSASGQLEAFF.

In its sample, this clonotype was seen a few times. The chain couples TRBV7-6 to TRBJ2-7; 9 nucleotides align to TRBD1. J lost 7 bases, V lost 5 bases, and 9 bases had no gene match. Germline assignment: CDR1 SGHVS and CDR2 FNYEAQ. The CDR3 has 14 amino acids. The CDR3 loop is CASSRTGALGEQYF. The CDR3 bases are TGTGCCAGCAGCCGGACAGGGGCGCTGGGGGAGCAGTACTTC. The variable domain in full, completed from reference TRBV7-6 and TRBJ2-7, reads GAGVSQSPRYKVTKRGQDVALRCDPISGHVSLYWYRQALGQGPEFLTYFNYEAQQDKSGLPNDRFSAERPEGSISTLTIQRTEQRDSAMYRCASSRTGALGEQYFGPGTRLTVT.

The chain links TRBV5-5 to TRBJ1-1, with D unresolved. Trimming shortened V by 4 bases and J by 2 bases, and 9 bases separated the two germline ends. This CDR3 has 13 residues. CDR1 is SGHKS and CDR2 is YYEKEE in the germline V gene (reference sequence). The CDR3 sequence: CASSHETNTEAFF. The CDR3 coding sequence is TGTGCCAGCAGCCACGAGACAAACACTGAAGCTTTCTTT. Supplemented by reference TRBV5-5 and TRBJ1-1, the full variable domain reads DAGVTQSPTHLIKTRGQQVTLRCSPISGHKSVSWYQQVLGQGPQFIFQYYEKEERGRGNFPDRFSARQFPNYSSELNVNALLLGDSALYLCASSHETNTEAFFGQGTRLTVV.

The chain employs TRBV6-5 and TRBJ1-2; TRBD1 might be the D (6 bases). Deletions cut 11 bases from V and 6 bases from J, with 19 bases between. CDR3 size: 13 residues. The germline V gene encodes CDR1 MNHEY and CDR2 SVGAGI. The CDR3 here is CAATRGLSDGYTF. Here the CDR3 DNA reads TGTGCCGCGACTAGGGGGTTATCGGATGGCTACACCTTC.